These T cell receptor beta chains were read from a single sample in a study of blood T cell repertoires in COVID-19. The protocol was immunoSEQ multiplex PCR, while the TCRdb copy is restricted to in-frame clones and leaves out a portion. The sample consists of about 16,000 clones, 80% to 90% of them appearing once. Sequencing input: peripheral blood. The receptors were gathered from a human donor in a cohort sampled during active COVID-19. Both conserved end residues are part of each CDR3. A D gene is named only where the DNA matches it firmly. Expanded clones are given a class, and other clones once, few, many or no size at all.

size,J,V,D,CDR3,DNA
few,TRBJ1-1,TRBV7-6,TRBD1,CASSEGQMINTEAFF,TGTGCCAGCAGCGAGGGACAGATGATAAACACTGAAGCTTTCTTT
.,TRBJ2-3,TRBV19,.,CASKGVPTSEFSTDTQYF,TGTGCCAGTAAGGGGGTCCCCACTAGCGAGTTTAGCACAGATACGCAGTATTTT
.,TRBJ2-7,TRBV2,.,CASTGAGPTFYEQYF,TGTGCCAGCACCGGCGCGGGACCTACGTTCTACGAGCAGTACTTC
.,TRBJ2-7,TRBV19,TRBD2,CASSIEGSGSPYEQYF,TGTGCCAGTAGTATAGAGGGTAGCGGGAGCCCCTACGAGCAGTACTTC
.,TRBJ2-7,TRBV6-5,.,CASSYGDTTYEQYF,TGTGCCAGCAGTTACGGGGACACGACCTACGAGCAGTACTTC
.,TRBJ2-7,TRBV29-1,.,CSVERPGPSYEQYF,TGCAGCGTTGAAAGGCCGGGTCCTTCCTACGAGCAGTACTTC
.,TRBJ2-3,TRBV5-1,TRBD2,CASSSGLAESTDTQYF,TGCGCCAGCAGCTCCGGACTAGCGGAGAGCACAGATACGCAGTATTTT
few,TRBJ1-1,TRBV2,.,CASISSRGGRAFF,TGTGCCAGCATTTCTTCAAGGGGGGGCCGAGCTTTCTTT
.,TRBJ1-1,TRBV10-3,TRBD1,CAISVGQGSEAFF,TGTGCCATCAGTGTCGGACAGGGGTCTGAAGCTTTCTTT
.,TRBJ2-1,TRBV18,TRBD2,CASSLRTSGGHNEQFF,TGTGCCAGCTCACTGCGGACTAGCGGGGGGCACAATGAGCAGTTCTTC
.,TRBJ1-2,TRBV4-1,TRBD1,CASSQDWGQGADGYTF,TGCGCCAGCAGCCAAGATTGGGGACAGGGGGCAGATGGCTACACCTTC
.,TRBJ1-1,TRBV19,TRBD1,CASSIIHQGEAFF,TGTGCCAGTAGTATCATCCACCAGGGGGAGGCTTTCTTT
.,TRBJ1-5,TRBV21-1,.,CASSNHRRGGQPQHF,TGTGCCAGCAGCAATCACCGACGCGGGGGACAGCCCCAGCATTTT
.,TRBJ1-1,TRBV6-5,TRBD1,CASRTGGSNTEAFF,TGTGCCAGCAGGACAGGGGGTAGTAACACTGAAGCTTTCTTT
once,TRBJ1-1,TRBV9,.,CASSVRVSSEAFF,TGTGCCAGCAGCGTACGGGTGAGCTCGGAAGCTTTCTTT
.,TRBJ2-5,TRBV3-1/TRBV3-2,.,CASSPRDKSSQETQYF,TGTGCCAGCAGCCCTCGGGACAAGTCCAGCCAAGAGACCCAGTACTTC
.,TRBJ1-2,TRBV21-1,.,CASSKEGLGLVDRINYGYTF,TGTGCCAGCAGCAAAGAGGGTTTGGGATTGGTGGACAGGATTAACTATGGCTACACCTTC
.,TRBJ1-5,TRBV5-6,.,CASSLGVNQPQHF,TGTGCCAGCAGCTTAGGGGTTAATCAGCCCCAGCATTTT
.,TRBJ1-2,TRBV6-4,.,CASSLEAGNYGYTF,TGTGCCAGCAGCCTCGAGGCAGGGAACTATGGCTACACCTTC
.,TRBJ1-1,TRBV7-7,.,CASSPMQTGNTEAFF,TGTGCTAGCAGCCCGATGCAGACAGGGAACACTGAAGCTTTCTTT
.,TRBJ1-1,TRBV28,TRBD1,CASSHPGQGNTEAFF,TGTGCCAGCAGTCATCCGGGACAGGGGAACACTGAAGCTTTCTTT
.,TRBJ1-1,TRBV2,.,CASSAQIYTEAFF,TGTGCCAGCAGTGCCCAGATATACACTGAAGCTTTCTTT
.,TRBJ2-1,TRBV19,.,CASSISGSSYNEQFF,TGTGCCAGTAGTATAAGTGGTAGCTCCTACAATGAGCAGTTCTTC
.,TRBJ2-7,TRBV14,TRBD2,CASSPSLAGESEQYF,TGTGCCAGCAGCCCCTCCCTAGCGGGAGAAAGCGAGCAGTACTTC
.,TRBJ1-6,TRBV5-6,TRBD1,CASSSGTGGNSPLHF,TGTGCCAGCAGCTCCGGGACAGGGGGTAATTCACCCCTCCACTTT
.,TRBJ2-7,TRBV4-1,.,CASSQVRSSYEQYF,TGCGCCAGCAGCCAGGTCAGAAGCTCCTACGAGCAGTACTTC
.,TRBJ2-3,TRBV27,TRBD1,CASSERQGVDTQYF,TGTGCCAGCAGTGAACGACAGGGGGTAGATACGCAGTATTTT
.,TRBJ1-1,TRBV18,.,CASSPSWNTEAFF,TGTGCCAGCTCACCATCATGGAACACTGAAGCTTTCTTT
few,TRBJ1-2,TRBV10-3,.,CAISEYNYYGYTF,TGTGCCATCAGTGAGTATAACTACTATGGCTACACCTTC
.,TRBJ2-2,TRBV7-7,TRBD1,CASSFPRTGIPGELFF,TGTGCCAGCAGCTTTCCACGGACAGGGATACCCGGGGAGCTGTTTTTT
.,TRBJ1-2,TRBV29-1,.,CSVGSTGYGYTF,TGCAGCGTTGGCTCGACAGGCTATGGCTACACCTTC
.,TRBJ1-2,TRBV15,.,CATSRGGSDGYTF,TGTGCCACCAGCAGGGGAGGGTCGGATGGCTACACCTTC
.,TRBJ2-4,TRBV19,TRBD2,CASSIDHSGIAKNIQYF,TGTGCCAGTAGTATAGATCATAGCGGGATAGCCAAAAACATTCAGTACTTC
once,TRBJ1-2,TRBV19,TRBD1,CASSDTGDYGYTF,TGTGCCAGTAGTGATACAGGGGACTATGGCTACACCTTC
.,TRBJ1-2,TRBV19,.,CASSIAGGGSGGYTF,TGTGCCAGTAGTATAGCCGGGGGAGGATCTGGTGGCTACACCTTC
.,TRBJ2-7,TRBV5-6,.,CASSPGGPYEQYF,TGTGCCAGCTCCCCAGGGGGGCCGTACGAGCAGTACTTC
.,TRBJ2-3,TRBV6-4,.,CASSRQISTDTQYF,TGTGCCAGCAGTAGACAGATATCCACAGATACGCAGTATTTT
.,TRBJ2-5,TRBV7-9,TRBD2,CASSPAGGVLETQYF,TGTGCCAGCAGCCCAGCGGGGGGAGTCCTAGAGACCCAGTACTTC
.,TRBJ2-5,TRBV4-1,.,CASSQDLWTQYF,TGCGCCAGCAGCCAAGACCTTTGGACCCAGTACTTC
.,TRBJ2-5,TRBV19,TRBD2,CASAIGTSSIGSETQYF,TGTGCCAGTGCTATCGGGACTAGTTCGATTGGGTCGGAGACCCAGTACTTC
.,TRBJ2-1,TRBV5-5,.,CASSFGPRVNEQFF,TGTGCCAGCAGCTTTGGGCCGCGAGTTAACGAGCAGTTCTTC
once,TRBJ2-5,TRBV6-5,.,CASRNMETQYF,TGTGCCAGCAGGAACATGGAGACCCAGTACTTC
.,TRBJ1-5,TRBV30,TRBD1,CAWRQGASRNQPQHF,TGTGCCTGGAGGCAGGGGGCGAGTCGCAATCAGCCCCAGCATTTT
few,TRBJ1-5,TRBV27,TRBD1,CASADRGPNQPQHF,TGTGCCAGTGCGGACAGGGGGCCCAATCAGCCCCAGCATTTT
.,TRBJ2-3,TRBV15,TRBD2,CATSFASGSTDTQYF,TGTGCCACCAGCTTTGCTAGCGGGAGTACAGATACGCAGTATTTT
few,TRBJ1-2,TRBV7-9,.,CASSLAGWQGYGYTF,TGTGCCAGCAGCTTAGCGGGTTGGCAGGGCTATGGCTACACCTTC
.,TRBJ2-5,TRBV9,.,CASSAGMTQLETQYF,TGTGCCAGCAGTGCGGGGATGACTCAACTGGAGACCCAGTACTTC
.,TRBJ1-4,TRBV5-6,TRBD1,CASSDWTGPWEEKLFF,TGTGCCAGCAGCGACTGGACAGGGCCCTGGGAGGAAAAACTGTTTTTT
.,TRBJ2-5,TRBV5-4,TRBD2,CASSQARTSANQETQYF,TGTGCCAGCAGCCAGGCGAGGACTAGCGCCAATCAAGAGACCCAGTACTTC
few,TRBJ2-1,TRBV21-1,.,CASLGLAGGPPYNEQFF,TGTGCCAGTCTGGGACTAGCGGGAGGGCCCCCCTACAATGAGCAGTTCTTC
.,TRBJ1-2,TRBV9,.,CASSVSSFGTLAYGYTF,TGTGCCAGCAGCGTGTCCTCGTTCGGGACATTGGCCTATGGCTACACCTTC
.,TRBJ2-1,TRBV7-9,TRBD1,CASSPRDRGGNEQFF,TGTGCCAGCAGCCCCCGGGACAGGGGAGGCAATGAGCAGTTCTTC
.,TRBJ2-5,TRBV5-1,.,CASSLGPQETQYF,TGCGCCAGCAGCCTTGGCCCCCAAGAGACCCAGTACTTC
.,TRBJ2-1,TRBV3-1/TRBV3-2,TRBD2,CASSQHPPWREYNEQFF,TGTGCCAGCAGCCAACACCCCCCTTGGCGGGAGTACAATGAGCAGTTCTTC